The T cell receptor (beta chain) described here comes from a study of post-analysis software for immune sequencing data. The overall study: Progressive-relapsing, secondary progressive and relapsing-remitting multiple sclerosis were among the disease courses included. Study-wide results and limits: Pronounced co-clustering by F measure was evident among identically batched samples. The study found significantly lower normalized Chao1 diversity in multiple sclerosis patients than in controls. In patients, about 5 TRBV segments were more frequent than in controls, with TRBV5-6, TRBV5-1 and TRBV20-1 among them.

This clonotype was seen a handful of times. What it recognizes is unknown. The CDR3 contains 11 residues. The germline V and J ends were trimmed by 3 bases and 10 bases, with 7 bases remaining between them. Per the germline V gene, CDR1 is PRHDT and CDR2 is FYEKMQ (reference sequence). Libraries were made from TCR beta cDNA, and they carried unique molecular identifiers. Some 500,000 cDNA molecules were obtained per 1 to 10 million input T cells. TCRdb ran MiXCR on the PCR reads and lists one entry per CDR3 protein. The sample consists of roughly 800,000 distinct CDR3 sequences, roughly 50% of them appearing once.

The material sequenced was blood. This TCR was recovered from a girl aged 5-17 years with multiple sclerosis. The chain links TRBV13 to TRBJ2-1; no clear D gene. DNA of the CDR3: TGTGCCAGCAGCTTTTATACCGAGCAGTTCTTC. This gives the protein CASSFYTEQFF.